The T cell receptor (beta chain) described here comes from a study of Graves' ophthalmopathy and Graves' hyperthyroidism. Hyperthyroidism patients, all newly diagnosed, had under 2 months' duration and ages of 18 to 65. Points on this clonotype: No antigen is known for it. A read error is possible here, since a much larger clone lies one base away.

The sequenced template was RNA, covering the TCR beta CDR3 region. The first-round RT-PCR employed HTBI primers together with the Qiagen OneStep RT-PCR kit. A multiplex PCR was then performed as the second round. TCRdb recomputed calls from the multiplex PCR reads with MiXCR, one row per CDR3 protein. This table holds around 1,200,000 distinct CDR3 sequences, about 36% found once. V gave up 2 bases and J gave up 3 bases, with 7 bases separating them. Germline CDR1 and CDR2: KGHSH and LQKENI. The CDR3 spans 13 residues. Findings of the study overall: The model forecast ophthalmopathy progression, reaching under 71% sensitivity and less than 75% specificity.

This receptor was identified in an adult man with Graves' hyperthyroidism. Sequencing used peripheral blood or thyroid tissue (not recorded which). The chain is built from TRBV18 and TRBJ1-1; D is unclear. CDR3 in amino acids: CASSPGSDTEAFF. Written as DNA, the CDR3 is TGTGCCAGCTCACCAGGTAGTGACACTGAAGCTTTCTTT.